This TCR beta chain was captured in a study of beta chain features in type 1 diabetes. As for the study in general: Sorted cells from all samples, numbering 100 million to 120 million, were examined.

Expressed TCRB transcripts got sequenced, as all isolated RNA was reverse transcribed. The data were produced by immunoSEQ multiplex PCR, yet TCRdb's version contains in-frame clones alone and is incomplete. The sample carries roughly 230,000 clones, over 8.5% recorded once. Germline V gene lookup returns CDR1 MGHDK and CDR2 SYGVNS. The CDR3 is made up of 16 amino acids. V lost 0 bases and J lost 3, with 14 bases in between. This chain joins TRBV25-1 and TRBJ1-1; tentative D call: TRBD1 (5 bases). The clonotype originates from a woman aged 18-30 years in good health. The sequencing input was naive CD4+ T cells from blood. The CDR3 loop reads CASSEYPKGPHTEAFF. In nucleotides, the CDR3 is TGTGCCAGCAGTGAATATCCGAAGGGGCCCCACACTGAAGCTTTCTTT.